The 27 T cell receptor beta chains below all came from one sample that was sequenced in a study of T cells in Graves' hyperthyroidism and ophthalmopathy. From RNA transcripts, TCR beta CDR3 regions were amplified. A set of HTBI primers served as the primers for a first-round RT-PCR of the TCR CDR3. Each CDR3 protein gets one entry after TCRdb re-called the multiplex PCR reads with MiXCR. The sample carries fewer than 350,000 distinct CDR3 sequences, around 15% recorded once. Sequenced material: blood. The receptor source for this set is a woman aged 50 to 60 with Graves' hyperthyroidism that later progressed to Graves' ophthalmopathy.

This clonotype came up many times. The chain links TRBV3-1 to TRBJ1-2; D is ambiguous. CDR1 and CDR2 (germline): LGHDT, YNNKEL (reference sequence). The CDR3 extends over 12 amino acids. The V gene lost 1 base and the J gene lost 7 bases, with 7 bases spanning the gap. CDR3 loop: CASSQGAGGYTF. The CDR3 coding sequence is TGTGCCAGCAGCCAAGGAGCTGGTGGCTACACCTTC.

This clonotype was counted ten times or more. The chain is built from TRBV20-1 and TRBJ1-2; D gene ambiguous. Trimming pared 0 bases from V and 5 bases from J, leaving 16 bases between. The CDR3 is made up of 15 amino acids. CDR1 is DFQATT, CDR2 SNEGSKA, per germline (reference sequence). Here the CDR3 reads CSARDGRLTGYGYTF. CDR3 bases: TGCAGTGCTAGAGACGGACGGCTGACTGGGTATGGCTACACCTTC.

As for this clonotype: This clone may be a read error of a much larger clone one base away. The chain employs TRBV28 and TRBJ1-2, with D hard to call. The germline gives CDR1 MDHEN, CDR2 SYDVKM. The CDR3 is 15 residues long. The CDR3 coding sequence is TGTGTCAGCAGTTTATCCTCCAGGCCGTACTATGGCTACACCTTC. The encoded protein is CVSSLSSRPYYGYTF.

This clonotype was seen at least ten times. The rearrangement uses TRBV7-9 and TRBJ2-1; 12 nucleotides match TRBD2. Germline lookup yields CDR1 SEHNR and CDR2 FQNEAQ (reference sequence). This CDR3 contains 16 residues. Trimming took 5 bases from V and 9 from J; bases not matched to a gene: 11. The CDR3 is CASSPSTSGRTSEQFF. The DNA for the CDR3 is TGTGCCAGCAGCCCCTCAACTAGCGGGAGGACAAGTGAGCAGTTCTTC.

This chain joins TRBV28 and TRBJ2-3; 12 bases are shared with TRBD2. The germline V gene has CDR1 MDHEN and CDR2 SYDVKM. The CDR3 contains 17 residues. After removal of 6 bases from V and 6 bases from J, the junction contained 13 bases not matched to a gene. The CDR3, as DNA: TGTGCCAGCAGCGTTGGACTAGCGGGGACCCAGCTGGATACGCAGTATTTT. This sequence encodes CASSVGLAGTQLDTQYF.

Details on this clonotype: One end of the junction does not line up with germline, which may come from a read error. The genes are TRBV19 and TRBJ1-1; D is uncertain. Germline V lookup: CDR1 LNHDA, CDR2 SQIVND (reference sequence). This CDR3 spans 17 amino acids. CDR3 protein: CASSTPPGSGGYTETFF. In nucleotides, the CDR3 is TGTGCCAGTAGTACCCCCCCTGGTTCCGGTGGATACACTGAAACTTTCTTT. The full variable domain, rest sourced from reference TRBV19 and TRBJ1-1, is DGGITQSPKYLFRKEGQNVTLSCEQNLNHDAMYWYRQDPGQGLRLIYYSQIVNDFQKGDIAEGYSVSREKKESFPLTVTSAQKNPTAFYLCASSTPPGSGGYTETFFGQGTRLTVV.

This clonotype was seen repeatedly, ten times or more. The chain links TRBV5-6 to TRBJ2-3, with 14 bases that match TRBD2. The CDR3 is made up of 17 amino acids. The V gene end was trimmed by 3 bases and the J gene end by 5 bases; junction bases not matched to a gene: 8. Germline loops: CDR1 SGHDT, CDR2 YYEEEE. The CDR3 loop reads CASSSPTSGRARDTQYF. In DNA, the CDR3 is TGTGCCAGCAGCTCGCCGACTAGCGGGAGGGCCCGAGATACGCAGTATTTT.

This clonotype was recorded at least ten times. V gene TRBV3-1 combines with J gene TRBJ1-3; a possible D gene is TRBD1 (5 bases). Germline values: CDR1 LGHDT, CDR2 YNNKEL (reference sequence). Trimming removed 0 bases at V and 7 bases at J, with 16 bases between. CDR3 length: 16 amino acids. CDR3 loop: CASSQDRRGLRNTIYF. DNA for the CDR3: TGTGCCAGCAGCCAAGATAGAAGGGGTCTAAGGAACACCATATATTTT.

This clonotype was counted at least ten times. The chain uses TRBV12-3 or TRBV12-4 and TRBJ1-2; possible D gene TRBD1, 5 bases. The CDR3 is 13 residues long. V was trimmed by 3 bases and J by 2 bases, leaving 7 bases between them. The chain's CDR3 is CASSLWGNYGYTF. CDR3 coding DNA: TGTGCCAGCAGTTTGTGGGGGAACTATGGCTACACCTTC.

Ten or more counts support this clonotype. V gene TRBV20-1 combines with J gene TRBJ2-2, with D tentatively TRBD2 (6 bases). This CDR3 has 15 residues. Trimming pared 1 base from V and 0 bases from J, leaving 9 bases between. Germline CDR1 is DFQATT and CDR2 is SNEGSKA (reference sequence). In DNA, the CDR3 is TGCAGTGCTAGAGTGAGCGGGCCGAACACCGGGGAGCTGTTTTTT. As protein: CSARVSGPNTGELFF.

The chain has TRBV10-3 and TRBJ1-2; 8 bases align to TRBD1. The V gene's germline CDR1 is ENHRY and CDR2 SYGVKD. V shed 10 bases, J shed 4 bases, and the junction held 5 bases outside the gene matches. The CDR3 totals 12 residues. CDR3 in amino acids: CASMTGAYGYTF. The CDR3 DNA reads TGTGCCAGCATGACAGGGGCCTATGGCTACACCTTC.

This clonotype has more than one count but fewer than ten. This rearrangement joins TRBV18 to TRBJ2-1, with TRBD2 matching over 12 bases. This CDR3 is built from 17 residues. The V segment lost 3 bases and the J segment 0 bases; nucleotides outside the gene matches: 3. Germline CDR1 reads KGHSH; CDR2 reads LQKENI. CDR3 protein: CASSPGLAGLSYNEQFF. CDR3 DNA: TGTGCCAGCTCACCCGGACTAGCGGGACTCTCCTACAATGAGCAGTTCTTC.

This clonotype was seen at least ten times. This chain links TRBV11-1 with TRBJ1-1, with TRBD1 as a possible D gene (5 bases). The germline gives CDR1 SGHAT, CDR2 FQDESV (reference sequence). V dropped 5 bases and J dropped 6 bases, with 10 bases sitting between them. There are 12 residues in the CDR3. CDR3 in DNA: TGTGCCAGCAGCCTCCAGGGAGCTGAAGCTTTCTTT. This encodes CASSLQGAEAFF.

This clonotype occurred many times. The V call is TRBV20-1, the J call TRBJ1-5; 7 positions match TRBD1. V lost 0 bases to trimming and J lost 6 bases; unmatched junction nucleotides: 8. The V gene's germline CDR1 is DFQATT and CDR2 SNEGSKA (reference sequence). The CDR3 covers 15 residues. The CDR3 loop reads CSARDRAGGGQPQHF. CDR3 coding DNA: TGCAGTGCTAGAGACCGGGCAGGGGGAGGTCAGCCCCAGCATTTT.

This clonotype was observed at least ten times. The genes are TRBV28 and TRBJ1-2; 9 positions match TRBD1. The CDR3 runs 13 residues. Germline V gene sequence: CDR1 MDHEN, CDR2 SYDVKM. The junction had 5 bases not matched to a gene; V was cut back by 6 bases and J by 6 bases. CDR3 DNA sequence: TGTGCCAGCAGACCGGGACAGGGCCATGGCTACACCTTC. The encoded protein is CASRPGQGHGYTF.

This clonotype was counted ten times or more. The rearrangement joins TRBV3-1 to TRBJ1-2; D unclear. CDR3 length equals 16 residues. Germline values: CDR1 LGHDT, CDR2 YNNKEL (reference sequence). Trimming shortened V by 0 bases and J by 0 bases, and 11 bases separated the two germline ends. CDR3 DNA: TGTGCCAGCAGCCAAGATCCGAGCGATACTAACTATGGCTACACCTTC. Residues: CASSQDPSDTNYGYTF.

This clonotype came up many times. This chain connects TRBV18 to TRBJ2-2, with 8 bases aligning to TRBD1. The J segment lost 2 bases and the V segment lost 3 bases, leaving 2 bases of the junction unmatched. The CDR3 covers 15 residues. CDR1 KGHSH and CDR2 LQKENI come from the germline V gene. CDR3 residues: CASSPDRANTGELFF. In DNA form, the CDR3 reads TGTGCCAGCTCACCGGACAGGGCAAACACCGGGGAGCTGTTTTTT. Full variable domain (remainder filled in from reference TRBV18 and TRBJ2-2): NAGVMQNPRHLVRRRGQEARLRCSPMKGHSHVYWYRQLPEEGLKFMVYLQKENIIDESGMPKERFSAEFPKEGPSILRIQQVVRGDSAAYFCASSPDRANTGELFFGEGSRLTVL.

This clonotype was recorded at least ten times. The chain joins TRBV3-1 to TRBJ1-2, with TRBD1 identical over 7 bases. Germline trimming cut 4 bases from V and 5 bases from J; bases unmatched to any gene: 4. This CDR3 has 13 residues. The germline CDR1 and CDR2 sequences are LGHDT and YNNKEL (reference sequence). In DNA form, the CDR3 reads TGTGCCAGCAGCCGGGACAGCGAGTATGGCTACACCTTC. Its translation is CASSRDSEYGYTF.

This clonotype came up many times. The V and J genes are TRBV27 and TRBJ1-1; tentatively, D is TRBD1 (5 bases). Trimming stripped 1 base from V and 4 bases from J, with 13 bases between. Looked up from germline, CDR1 is MNHEY and CDR2 is SMNVEV (reference sequence). CDR3 length: 15 residues. The CDR3, as DNA: TGTGCCAGCAGTTTATATTCGGGGGTCGGCACTGAAGCTTTCTTT. It codes for CASSLYSGVGTEAFF.

This clonotype was seen ten or more times. V usage is TRBV30 and J usage is TRBJ2-1, with 7 bases aligning to TRBD2. The CDR3 is 12 residues long. The germline CDR1 and CDR2 sequences are GTSNPN and SVGIG (reference sequence). V gave up 8 bases and J gave up 9 bases; unmatched junction bases: 10. The CDR3 loop reads CAVGLSGIEQFF. For the CDR3, the DNA is TGTGCCGTGGGACTATCCGGAATTGAGCAGTTCTTC.

This clonotype occurred many times. The rearrangement uses TRBV28 and TRBJ2-2, with a possible D match to TRBD2 (5 bases). The germline CDR1 and CDR2 sequences are MDHEN and SYDVKM. This CDR3 comprises 16 residues. Trimming pared 4 bases from V and 6 bases from J, leaving 18 bases between. CDR3 nucleotide sequence: TGTGCCAGCAGTTCCCCGTTGAGGGTGACCTCCGGGGAGCTGTTTTTT. Translated, it gives CASSSPLRVTSGELFF.

This clonotype was seen only a few times. The V and J genes are TRBV19 and TRBJ2-1; TRBD2 might be the D (6 bases). This CDR3 spans 15 amino acids. Germline CDR1 reads LNHDA; CDR2 reads SQIVND (reference sequence). Trimming shortened V by 6 bases and J by 1 base, and 13 bases separated the two germline ends. CDR3 DNA: TGTGCCAGTAGGTTGAATAGCGGTTCCTACAATGAGCAGTTCTTC. Its protein product is CASRLNSGSYNEQFF.

This clonotype was seen repeatedly, ten times or more. This chain joins TRBV3-1 and TRBJ2-2; 8 nucleotides agree with TRBD2. Germline V lookup: CDR1 LGHDT, CDR2 YNNKEL (reference sequence). This CDR3 is built from 16 residues. Trimming cost V 1 base and J 7 bases; bases outside gene matches: 8. The CDR3 loop is CASSQATGGPGGELFF. In nucleotides, the CDR3 is TGTGCCAGCAGCCAAGCTACGGGAGGGCCCGGCGGGGAGCTGTTTTTT.

This clonotype was seen at least ten times. The rearrangement joins TRBV5-5 to TRBJ2-7; D is possibly TRBD2 (7 bases). The germline CDR1 and CDR2 sequences are SGHKS and YYEKEE (reference sequence). V lost 4 bases and J lost 13, with 27 bases in between. The CDR3 runs to 15 residues. This CDR3 reads CASSPKERGGGGPYF. DNA of the CDR3: TGTGCCAGCAGCCCGAAAGAGAGGGGGGGCGGTGGACCCTACTTC.

The chain joins TRBV5-4 to TRBJ2-3; 7 bases align to TRBD1. Germline-derived CDR1 and CDR2 are SGHNT and YYREEE (reference sequence). V shed 0 bases and J 5 bases; nucleotides not matched to a gene: 3. This CDR3 spans 14 amino acids. For the CDR3, the DNA is TGTGCCAGCAGCTTGGGGACAGGTGGAGATACGCAGTATTTT. This translates into CASSLGTGGDTQYF.

This clonotype has at least ten counts. V gene TRBV6-1 combines with J gene TRBJ2-7, with 15 bases identical to TRBD2. CDR1 MNHNS and CDR2 SASEGT come from the germline V gene. With V trimmed by 3 bases and J by 3 bases, 0 bases remained unmatched. This CDR3 region has 15 residues. The CDR3 loop is CASSEGLAGGYEQYF. The CDR3 DNA reads as TGTGCCAGCAGTGAGGGACTAGCGGGAGGCTACGAGCAGTACTTC.

This clonotype has ten or more counts. The chain has TRBV20-1 and TRBJ2-1; D remains ambiguous. This CDR3 region has 14 residues. Trimming removed 3 bases from V and 9 bases from J, with 18 bases in between. Germline V gene data show CDR1 as DFQATT and CDR2 as SNEGSKA (reference sequence). CDR3 region: CSARTLVGYGEQFF. The CDR3 DNA reads TGCAGTGCTAGGACCCTAGTAGGGTACGGTGAGCAGTTCTTC.